Each of the 25 T cell receptor beta chains below was sequenced from the same sample in a study of shared clonotypes between healthy human individuals. Assay: immunoSEQ multiplex PCR; the TCRdb copy retains only in-frame clones and omits some. The sample records some 2,500,000 clones, under 95% being singletons. The sequencing sample was made of naive CD4+ T cells from PBMCs. Subset given: CD45RA+ positively selected. The source is a man aged 18 to 29 in good health. Some clones in this sample may be carry-over from other donors' samples.

This clone has only one observation. The chain couples TRBV29-1 to TRBJ2-1; D might be TRBD2 (5 bases). CDR3 length: 13 amino acids. Trimming stripped 3 bases from V and 7 bases from J, with 13 bases between. The germline V gene encodes CDR1 SQVTM and CDR2 ANQGSEA. The CDR3 sequence is CSVDTPGWNEQFF. The CDR3 DNA reads as TGCAGCGTTGATACACCGGGGTGGAATGAGCAGTTCTTC.

In nucleotides, the CDR3 is TGTGCCAGCAGCCTGAAGGTACAGGGCGTCGGGAAAAATGAGCAGTTCTTC. It codes for CASSLKVQGVGKNEQFF. The chain joins TRBV14 to TRBJ2-1; D is possibly TRBD1 (6 bases). V dropped 4 bases and J dropped 7 bases, with 23 bases sitting between them. CDR3 size: 17 residues. CDR1 SGHDN and CDR2 FVKESK come from the germline V gene.

This chain links TRBV6-5 with TRBJ2-7, with D possibly matching TRBD2 (5 bases). Trimming took off 5 bases at V and 4 bases at J, with 9 bases between the two ends. The CDR3 extends over 12 amino acids. Germline V gene lookup returns CDR1 MNHEY and CDR2 SVGAGI. The CDR3 DNA reads TGTGCCAGCAGTGCCCGGACTTACGAGCAGTACTTC. Translated: CASSARTYEQYF.

On this clone itself: The identical CDR3 is also encoded by other nucleotide sequences in the sample. The gene calls are TRBV25-1 and TRBJ2-7, with 9 positions matching TRBD1. The germline gives CDR1 MGHDK, CDR2 SYGVNS. Germline trimming cut 9 bases from V and 3 bases from J; bases unmatched to any gene: 6. The CDR3 runs 13 residues. The CDR3 loop reads CASSQGAIYEQYF. In nucleotides, the CDR3 is TGTGCCAGTTCACAGGGGGCGATCTACGAGCAGTACTTC.

This chain links TRBV19 with TRBJ2-6; D is ambiguous. CDR1 and CDR2 (germline): LNHDA, SQIVND (reference sequence). The CDR3 runs 13 residues. Trimming took 8 bases from V and 0 from J, leaving 5 bases between them. CDR3 residues: CASLGSGANVLTF. The CDR3 nucleotides are TGTGCCAGTTTGGGCTCTGGGGCCAACGTCCTGACTTTC.

The V call is TRBV5-6, the J call TRBJ1-1; TRBD1 matches at 7 bases. The CDR3 loop spans 12 amino acids. Germline assignment: CDR1 SGHDT and CDR2 YYEEEE. With V trimmed by 1 base and J by 8 bases, 2 bases remained unmatched. In DNA form, the CDR3 reads TGTGCCAGCAGCTTGACAGGGGACGAAGCTTTCTTT. Translation: CASSLTGDEAFF.

The gene calls are TRBV7-6 and TRBJ2-7; 7 bases match TRBD1. The CDR3 consists of 16 residues. In germline, CDR1 is SGHVS, CDR2 FNYEAQ. Trimming cost V 5 bases and J 0 bases; bases outside gene matches: 10. CDR3 coding DNA: TGTGCCAGCAGCCCTAAGCTAGGGACAGTCTCCTACGAGCAGTACTTC. Translation gives CASSPKLGTVSYEQYF.

As concerns this clone: The identical CDR3 is also encoded by other nucleotide sequences in the sample. The genes are TRBV9 and TRBJ2-1; no clear D. The length of the CDR3 is 14 residues. Trimming removed 4 bases from V and 0 bases from J, with 8 bases in between. The germline CDR1 and CDR2 sequences are SGDLS and YYNGEE. The CDR3 nucleotides read TGTGCCAGCAGCAGTGGAACCTCCTACAATGAGCAGTTCTTC. Residues: CASSSGTSYNEQFF. The entire variable domain, with the rest obtained from reference TRBV9 and TRBJ2-1, is as follows: DSGVTQTPKHLITATGQRVTLRCSPRSGDLSVYWYQQSLDQGLQFLIQYYNGEERAKGNILERFSAQQFPDLHSELNLSSLELGDSALYFCASSSGTSYNEQFFGPGTRLTVL.

V and J are TRBV4-1 and TRBJ1-2; TRBD1 is a possible D gene (5 bases). The CDR3 spans 14 residues. V was trimmed by 2 bases and J by 4 bases, leaving 11 bases between them. Germline lookup yields CDR1 MGHRA and CDR2 YSYEKL. CDR3 loop: CASSQQTVFYGYTF. The CDR3 region has the DNA TGCGCCAGCAGCCAACAGACAGTTTTCTATGGCTACACCTTC.

The chain employs TRBV27 and TRBJ1-2; tentatively, D is TRBD1 (6 bases). The germline CDR1 and CDR2 sequences are MNHEY and SMNVEV (reference sequence). Trimming shortened V by 5 bases and J by 10 bases, and 17 bases separated the two germline ends. The CDR3 spans 13 residues. CDR3 sequence reads: CASSPRGGQAYTF. The DNA of the CDR3 is TGTGCCAGCAGTCCGCGCGGGGGGCAGGCCTACACCTTC.

The chain recombines TRBV5-1 with TRBJ2-7; D tentatively reads TRBD1 or TRBD2 (6 bases each). Trimming pared 2 bases from V and 3 bases from J, leaving 12 bases between. Germline V CDR1 and CDR2: SGHRS, YFSETQ. The CDR3 is 14 amino acids. The CDR3 region has the DNA TGCGCCAGCAGCTTCTCCAGGGGAGGCTACGAGCAGTACTTC. This translates into CASSFSRGGYEQYF. The full variable domain, rest sourced from reference TRBV5-1 and TRBJ2-7, is KAGVTQTPRYLIKTRGQQVTLSCSPISGHRSVSWYQQTPGQGLQFLFEYFSETQRNKGNFPGRFSGRQFSNSRSEMNVSTLELGDSALYLCASSFSRGGYEQYFGPGTRLTVT.

The rearrangement uses TRBV28 and TRBJ2-1, with TRBD2 identical over 11 bases. Looked up from germline, CDR1 is MDHEN and CDR2 is SYDVKM. Germline trimming cut 2 bases from V and 1 base from J; bases unmatched to any gene: 16. The CDR3 runs to 21 residues. CDR3 region: CASSLAGLAGGYLGSYNEQFF. CDR3 nucleotide sequence: TGTGCCAGCAGTTTAGCAGGGCTAGCGGGAGGATATCTAGGATCCTACAATGAGCAGTTCTTC.

CDR3 region: CASSHRRAGDEAGEQFF. As DNA, the CDR3 is TGTGCCAGCAGCCACCGACGAGCGGGAGATGAGGCGGGTGAGCAGTTCTTC. J is TRBJ2-1 and V is TRBV4-2; TRBD2 matches 8 bases. This CDR3 comprises 17 residues. V lost 3 bases and J lost 9; bases outside the gene matches: 16. Germline CDR1 reads LGHNA; CDR2 reads YNFKEQ.

In the case of this clone: Other DNA sequences of this sample code for an identical CDR3. The rearrangement uses TRBV4-3 and TRBJ1-1; 8 bases are shared with TRBD1. CDR1 is LGHNA and CDR2 is YSLEER in the germline V gene. The CDR3 spans 14 residues. With 1 base clipped from V and 3 bases from J, the junction kept 1 base outside the gene matches. The CDR3 DNA follows: TGCGCCAGCAGCCAAGTGGACAGGGACACTGAAGCTTTCTTT. Encoded protein: CASSQVDRDTEAFF.

This chain connects TRBV9 to TRBJ2-5; D gene unclear. CDR1 and CDR2 from the germline V gene are SGDLS and YYNGEE. The CDR3 consists of 14 residues. Trimming took 2 bases from V and 5 from J, leaving 13 bases between them. Written as DNA, the CDR3 is TGTGCCAGCAGCGTCGACTCCCTGGGGGAGACCCAGTACTTC. It encodes CASSVDSLGETQYF.

The chain has TRBV25-1 and TRBJ2-7; D remains ambiguous. This CDR3 contains 13 residues. In germline, CDR1 is MGHDK, CDR2 SYGVNS. V lost 5 bases, J lost 3 bases, and 11 bases lay in between. The DNA for the CDR3 is TGTGCCAGCAGTCAAGGATCAGGCTACGAGCAGTACTTC. This gives the protein CASSQGSGYEQYF.

In DNA form, the CDR3 reads TGTGCCAGCAGAAATACTGGACGGAATGAGCAGTTCTTC. Translated: CASRNTGRNEQFF. V is TRBV6-5 and J is TRBJ2-1; D gene uncertain. V lost 6 bases to trimming and J lost 7 bases, with 13 bases between them. Germline V gives CDR1 MNHEY, CDR2 SVGAGI. CDR3 length equals 13 residues.

The chain combines TRBV29-1 with TRBJ2-3; D may be TRBD2 (7 bases). Germline loops: CDR1 SQVTM, CDR2 ANQGSEA. Trimming pared 1 base from V and 3 bases from J, leaving 20 bases between. The CDR3 spans 17 residues. CDR3: CSVEGRVQGGPTDTQYF. The CDR3 coding sequence is TGCAGCGTTGAAGGCCGGGTACAGGGAGGGCCGACAGATACGCAGTATTTT.

Comment on this clone: The sample carries other DNA sequences with the same CDR3. This chain links TRBV7-9 with TRBJ2-6; D call uncertain. The CDR3 covers 14 residues. From germline, CDR1 is SEHNR and CDR2 FQNEAQ (reference sequence). V was cut by 10 bases and J by 0 bases, with 10 bases left in between. The CDR3 DNA sequence: TGTGCCACCCGGGTGAGCTCTGGGGCCAACGTCCTGACTTTC. Amino acid sequence: CATRVSSGANVLTF.

The chain employs TRBV7-9 and TRBJ2-3; D ambiguous. The V and J ends lost 5 bases and 5 bases respectively, with 8 bases between them. CDR3 length equals 12 residues. CDR1 SEHNR and CDR2 FQNEAQ come from the germline V gene (reference sequence). Written as DNA, the CDR3 is TGTGCCAGCAGCCAACAAGGAGATACGCAGTATTTT. It is translated as CASSQQGDTQYF.

The V and J genes are TRBV14 and TRBJ2-3; no definite D call. From germline, CDR1 is SGHDN and CDR2 FVKESK. The V gene lost 2 bases and the J gene lost 9 bases, with 12 bases spanning the gap. The CDR3 runs to 13 residues. The chain's CDR3 is CASSQSSPGTQYF. The DNA for the CDR3 is TGTGCCAGCAGCCAATCTTCCCCGGGCACGCAGTATTTT. Combining the CDR3 with reference TRBV14 and TRBJ2-3 gives the whole variable domain EAGVTQFPSHSVIEKGQTVTLRCDPISGHDNLYWYRRVMGKEIKFLLHFVKESKQDESGMPNNRFLAERTGGTYSTLKVQPAELEDSGVYFCASSQSSPGTQYFGPGTRLTVL.

This sequence joins TRBV5-1 and TRBJ2-5; D unresolved. The CDR3 runs 13 residues. Trimming pared 4 bases from V and 4 bases from J, leaving 11 bases between. Germline V gene data show CDR1 as SGHRS and CDR2 as YFSETQ. This chain's CDR3 is CASSVGMRETQYF. CDR3 DNA: TGCGCCAGCAGCGTGGGGATGCGAGAGACCCAGTACTTC.

The CDR3 region has the DNA TGTGCCAGTAGTATCCGGGACAGGGGTTTCGGTCAGCCCCAGCATTTT. This translates into CASSIRDRGFGQPQHF. The V gene is TRBV19, the J gene TRBJ1-5, with 10 bases lining up with TRBD1. The trim removed 3 bases at V and 6 bases at J, leaving 8 bases unmatched. Germline loops: CDR1 LNHDA, CDR2 SQIVND (reference sequence). The CDR3 totals 16 residues. Based on the CDR3 plus reference TRBV19 and TRBJ1-5, the full variable domain is DGGITQSPKYLFRKEGQNVTLSCEQNLNHDAMYWYRQDPGQGLRLIYYSQIVNDFQKGDIAEGYSVSREKKESFPLTVTSAQKNPTAFYLCASSIRDRGFGQPQHFGDGTRLSIL.

The rearrangement links TRBV7-9 to TRBJ2-1, with 13 bases that match TRBD2. This CDR3 spans 18 amino acids. Trimming cost V 4 bases and J 7 bases; bases outside gene matches: 13. Germline CDR1 and CDR2: SEHNR and FQNEAQ (reference sequence). The CDR3 DNA sequence: TGTGCCAGCAGCTCGAAGCAAAGGACTAGCGGGAGTGGTAATGAGCAGTTCTTC. The encoded protein is CASSSKQRTSGSGNEQFF.

This chain connects TRBV7-3 to TRBJ1-2; a possible D gene is TRBD1 (5 bases). The V end lost 2 bases, the J end lost 8 bases, and 12 bases lay between the germline ends. Germline CDR1 and CDR2: SGHTA and FQGTGA. The CDR3 sequence is 13 residues long. Written as DNA, the CDR3 is TGTGCCAGCAGCTTACATGTTGGGGGAGGCTACACCTTC. This sequence encodes CASSLHVGGGYTF.